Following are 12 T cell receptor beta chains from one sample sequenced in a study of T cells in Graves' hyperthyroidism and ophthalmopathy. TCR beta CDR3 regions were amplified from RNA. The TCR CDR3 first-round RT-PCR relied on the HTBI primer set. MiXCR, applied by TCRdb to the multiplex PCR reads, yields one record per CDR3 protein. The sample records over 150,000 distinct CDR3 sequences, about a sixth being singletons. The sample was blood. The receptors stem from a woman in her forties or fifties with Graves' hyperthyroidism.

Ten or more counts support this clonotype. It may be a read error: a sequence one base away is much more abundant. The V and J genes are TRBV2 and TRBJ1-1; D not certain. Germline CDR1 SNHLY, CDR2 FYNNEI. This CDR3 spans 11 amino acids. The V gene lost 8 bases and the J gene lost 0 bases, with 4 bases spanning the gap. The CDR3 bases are TGTGCCAGCTTGATGAACACTGAAGCTTTCTTT. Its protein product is CASLMNTEAFF.

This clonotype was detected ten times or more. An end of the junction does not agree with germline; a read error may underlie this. CDR3 DNA sequence: TGTGCCAGCAGCCTAGCGGCCACCTTCTACGAGCAGTACTTC. Translation: CASSLAATFYEQYF. The chain links TRBV7-2 to TRBJ2-7, with TRBD2 identical over 7 bases. Germline V gives CDR1 SGHTA, CDR2 FQGNSA. This CDR3 comprises 14 residues.

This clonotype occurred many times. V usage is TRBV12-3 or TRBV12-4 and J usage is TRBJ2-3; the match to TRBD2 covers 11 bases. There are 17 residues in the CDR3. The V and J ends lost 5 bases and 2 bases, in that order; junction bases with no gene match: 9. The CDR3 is CASSPSGTSGPTDTQYF. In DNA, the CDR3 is TGTGCCAGCAGTCCTTCCGGGACTAGCGGACCCACAGATACGCAGTATTTT.

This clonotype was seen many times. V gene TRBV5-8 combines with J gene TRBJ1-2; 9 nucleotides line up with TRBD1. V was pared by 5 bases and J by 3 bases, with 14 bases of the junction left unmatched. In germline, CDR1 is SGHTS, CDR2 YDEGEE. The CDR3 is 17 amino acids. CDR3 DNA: TGTGCCAGCAGGGCGTACGTGGGACAGGGCCGGCACTATGGCTACACCTTC. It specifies CASRAYVGQGRHYGYTF.

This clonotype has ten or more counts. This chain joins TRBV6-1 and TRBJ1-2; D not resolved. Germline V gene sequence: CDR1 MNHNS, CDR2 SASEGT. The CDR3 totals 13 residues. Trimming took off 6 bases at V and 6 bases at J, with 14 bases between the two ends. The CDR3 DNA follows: TGTGCCAGCAGCTTCACCGGGGAGAATGGCTACACCTTC. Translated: CASSFTGENGYTF.

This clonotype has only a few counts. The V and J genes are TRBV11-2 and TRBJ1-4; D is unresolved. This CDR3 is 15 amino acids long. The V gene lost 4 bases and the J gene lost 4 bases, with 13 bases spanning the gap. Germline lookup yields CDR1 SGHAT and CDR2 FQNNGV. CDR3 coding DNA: TGTGCCAGCAGCTCCCCCCGCGTACTTAATGAAAAACTGTTTTTT. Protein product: CASSSPRVLNEKLFF.

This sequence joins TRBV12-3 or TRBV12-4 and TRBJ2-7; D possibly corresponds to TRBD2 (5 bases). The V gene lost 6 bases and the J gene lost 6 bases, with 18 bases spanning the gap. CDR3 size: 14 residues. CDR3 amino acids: CASRSTSSPSEQYF. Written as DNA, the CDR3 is TGTGCCAGCAGGAGCACTAGTTCTCCATCCGAGCAGTACTTC.

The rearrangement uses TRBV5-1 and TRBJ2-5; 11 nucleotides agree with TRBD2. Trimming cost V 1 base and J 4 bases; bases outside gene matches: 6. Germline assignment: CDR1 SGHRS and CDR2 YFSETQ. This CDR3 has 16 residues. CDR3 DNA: TGCGCCAGCAGCTTGCACACTAGCGGGAGTCCAGAGACCCAGTACTTC. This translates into CASSLHTSGSPETQYF.

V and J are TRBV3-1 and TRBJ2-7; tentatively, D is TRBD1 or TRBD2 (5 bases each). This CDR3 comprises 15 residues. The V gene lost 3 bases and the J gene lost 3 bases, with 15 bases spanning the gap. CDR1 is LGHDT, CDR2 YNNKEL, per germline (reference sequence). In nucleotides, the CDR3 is TGTGCCAGCAGCCAGCCGGGACGGTCGGTCTACGAGCAGTACTTC. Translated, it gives CASSQPGRSVYEQYF.

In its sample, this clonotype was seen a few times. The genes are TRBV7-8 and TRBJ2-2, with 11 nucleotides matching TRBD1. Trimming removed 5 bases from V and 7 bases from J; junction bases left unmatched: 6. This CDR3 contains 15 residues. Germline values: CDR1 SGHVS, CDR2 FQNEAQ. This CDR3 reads CASSVGTGGRGELFF. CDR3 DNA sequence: TGTGCCAGCAGCGTAGGGACAGGGGGTCGCGGGGAGCTGTTTTTT.

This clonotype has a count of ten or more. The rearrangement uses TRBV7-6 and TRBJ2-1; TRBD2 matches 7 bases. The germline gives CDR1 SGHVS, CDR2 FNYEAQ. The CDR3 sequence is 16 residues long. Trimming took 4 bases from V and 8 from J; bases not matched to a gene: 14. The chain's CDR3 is CASSSPLRGSRYEQFF. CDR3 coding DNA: TGTGCCAGCAGCTCCCCTCTTCGCGGGAGTAGGTATGAGCAGTTCTTC.

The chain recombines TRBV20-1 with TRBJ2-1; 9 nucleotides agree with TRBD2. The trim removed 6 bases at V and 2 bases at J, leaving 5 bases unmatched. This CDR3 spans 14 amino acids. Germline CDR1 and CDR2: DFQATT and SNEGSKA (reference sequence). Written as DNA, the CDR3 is TGCAGTGCAGCAGCGGGGGGCGCCTACAATGAGCAGTTCTTC. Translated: CSAAAGGAYNEQFF.